This T cell receptor (beta chain) stems from a study of blood T cell repertoires in COVID-19. Study in general: There were acute and convalescent COVID-19 samples, and they came from the United States, Italy and Spain. In each case, the material was cDNA or gDNA derived from T cells, B-cell-depleted T cells, or PBMCs.

This clone was found a few times. As originally analysed: Estimation of nucleated cell counts relied on the amplification of reference gene primers. The method was immunoSEQ multiplex PCR; TCRdb's version includes in-frame clones alone and lacks a portion of them. The DNA was the basis for D and trimming; V, J and clone size are from that table. Of about 140,000 clones listed, 77% are singletons. The CDR3 sequence is 15 residues long. Trimming took 0 bases from V and 7 from J; bases not matched to a gene: 7. Germline assignment: CDR1 SGHNT and CDR2 YYREEE (reference sequence). The material sequenced was peripheral blood. The sequence was obtained from a woman aged 45 to 65 with active or convalescent COVID-19. V gene TRBV5-4 combines with J gene TRBJ2-7; the match to TRBD2 covers 10 bases. CDR3 nucleotides: TGTGCCAGCAGCTTGGGGAGCGGGAGGGCCAGTGAGCAGTACTTC. This translates into CASSLGSGRASEQYF.